This TCR beta chain originates from a study of shared clonotypes between healthy human individuals. CDR3 size: 20 residues. V trimming: 2 bases; J trimming: 2 bases; junction bases outside the gene matches: 19. Germline-derived CDR1 and CDR2 are MDHEN and SYDVKM. It was into CD45RA+ naive and CD45RA-negative memory subsets that the CD4+ cells were split. Sorted-subset replicate PCRs used approximately 190 ng of genomic DNA. This amount corresponded to tens of thousands of T cell genomes. Only in-frame clones appear in the TCRdb table, and some are missing; sequencing was by immunoSEQ multiplex PCR. Here the sample spans fewer than 2.5 million clones, 80% to 95% being singletons.

The source material was naive CD4+ T cells from PBMCs. The subset denotes: CD45RA+ positively selected. The sequence came from a man aged 18 to 29 in good health. Some clones in this sample may be carry-over from other donors' samples. The gene calls are TRBV28 and TRBJ2-7; 9 nucleotides agree with TRBD2. This CDR3 is CASSLTILWTSARTPYEQYF. The CDR3 DNA is TGTGCCAGCAGTTTAACAATTTTGTGGACTAGCGCCAGAACCCCCTACGAGCAGTACTTC.